This T cell receptor (beta chain) was profiled in a study of Ad26.COV2.S vaccination and SARS-CoV-2 variants. The protocol was immunoSEQ multiplex PCR, while the TCRdb copy is restricted to in-frame clones and leaves out a portion. The table lists 400,000 to 500,000 clones, approximately 90% of them singletons. As for treatment: some 20 received Ad26.COV2.S at low or high dose, single or two shots; about 5 received placebo; per-sample allocation not given. Samples analyzed were those drawn on day 63 after the first vaccine or placebo injection. The CDR3 length is 15 residues. Germline CDR1 reads MNHEY; CDR2 reads SMNVEV (reference sequence). The germline V and J ends were trimmed by 2 bases and 4 bases, with 14 bases remaining between them.

The sample was peripheral blood, taken in a trial of Ad26.COV2.S vaccine versus placebo. J is TRBJ1-1 and V is TRBV27; D call uncertain. The sequence was collected from a person between 18 and 60 years old who received the Ad26.COV2.S COVID-19 vaccine or a placebo. CDR3 sequence: CASSLKGLAVTEAFF. DNA of the CDR3: TGTGCCAGCAGTTTAAAAGGGCTCGCTGTCACTGAAGCTTTCTTT.